The 19 T cell receptor beta chains below were found in one sample sequenced in a study of blood T cells in healthy people across ages. A second PCR of roughly 6 to 12 cycles used a sample-barcoded 5' primer and a J-beta primer mix. TCRdb re-called the 5' RACE reads through MiXCR, storing one row per CDR3 protein. The sample yields 710,000 or so distinct CDR3 sequences, approximately 21% seen once. The sequenced material came from blood. The source is a man aged 70-80 years in good health.

The J gene is TRBJ2-3, the V gene TRBV12-3 or TRBV12-4; D not resolved. There are 14 residues in the CDR3. Trimming left V 6 bases short and J 5 bases short, with 15 bases between. The CDR3 DNA reads TGTGCCAGCAGCCTAAAGGGCCTACAAGATACGCAGTATTTT. Its translation is CASSLKGLQDTQYF.

The J gene is TRBJ1-2, the V gene TRBV27; D remains unclear. The CDR3 runs to 13 residues. From germline, CDR1 is MNHEY and CDR2 SMNVEV (reference sequence). V lost 6 bases to trimming and J lost 4 bases, with 12 bases between them. CDR3 sequence reads: CASSPHGSYGYTF. CDR3 in DNA: TGTGCCAGCAGCCCTCACGGATCCTATGGCTACACCTTC.

The chain carries TRBV7-2 and TRBJ2-1; D perhaps matches TRBD2 (5 bases). The V end was cut by 5 bases, the J end by 4 bases, with 12 bases between. CDR3 length equals 14 residues. Per germline, CDR1 SGHTA and CDR2 FQGNSA. As DNA, the CDR3 is TGTGCCAGCAGCCCCGGACTTATTTACAATGAGCAGTTCTTC. This gives the protein CASSPGLIYNEQFF.

The chain joins TRBV3-1 to TRBJ1-1, with 9 bases that match TRBD1. CDR1 and CDR2 (germline): LGHDT, YNNKEL (reference sequence). The CDR3 runs 14 residues. The V segment lost 6 bases and the J segment 7 bases; nucleotides outside the gene matches: 9. The CDR3 spells CASSFGTGIGEAFF. CDR3 DNA sequence: TGTGCCAGCAGTTTCGGGACAGGGATTGGTGAAGCTTTCTTT.

The sample holds a few counts of this clonotype. V usage is TRBV6-5 and J usage is TRBJ2-7; 7 bases align to TRBD1. The CDR3 extends over 15 amino acids. The V gene's germline CDR1 is MNHEY and CDR2 SVGAGI. V lost 6 bases, J lost 0 bases, and 8 bases stayed unmatched. The CDR3 loop reads CASSVRDRASYEQYF. DNA for the CDR3: TGTGCCAGCAGCGTCCGGGACAGAGCCTCCTACGAGCAGTACTTC.

This clonotype occurred a few times. V and J are TRBV15 and TRBJ2-7, with D possibly called TRBD1 or TRBD2 (6 bases each). CDR3 length: 16 amino acids. Germline V gene sequence: CDR1 LNHNV, CDR2 YYDKDF (reference sequence). The ends were cut back, 1 base at V and 6 bases at J, with 19 bases in the middle. CDR3 DNA: TGTGCCACCAGCAGAGCCGGGGGCCTAGCAGCCCTCGAGCAGTACTTC. It codes for CATSRAGGLAALEQYF.

This clonotype was counted only a few times. This chain connects TRBV5-1 to TRBJ1-4; 7 positions match TRBD1. V was pared by 2 bases and J by 8 bases, with 9 bases of the junction left unmatched. Germline V gene data show CDR1 as SGHRS and CDR2 as YFSETQ. This CDR3 has 15 residues. In DNA form, the CDR3 reads TGCGCCAGCAGCTTACTTTCGGGACAGACGGAAAAACTGTTTTTT. Protein: CASSLLSGQTEKLFF. The variable domain in full, with the rest retrieved from reference TRBV5-1 and TRBJ1-4, is KAGVTQTPRYLIKTRGQQVTLSCSPISGHRSVSWYQQTPGQGLQFLFEYFSETQRNKGNFPGRFSGRQFSNSRSEMNVSTLELGDSALYLCASSLLSGQTEKLFFGSGTQLSVL.

In its sample, this clonotype was seen once. This rearrangement joins TRBV27 to TRBJ2-1; 11 nucleotides line up with TRBD2. The junction had 9 bases not matched to a gene; V was cut back by 5 bases and J by 6 bases. CDR1 is MNHEY, CDR2 SMNVEV, per germline (reference sequence). This CDR3 spans 16 amino acids. Written as DNA, the CDR3 is TGTGCCAGCAGTCGTGCGGGACTAGCGGTACCCAATGAGCAGTTCTTC. Translation: CASSRAGLAVPNEQFF.

The genes are TRBV10-2 and TRBJ1-1; 7 positions match TRBD1. CDR3 length: 13 residues. Germline trimming cut 6 bases from V and 6 bases from J; bases unmatched to any gene: 7. Germline V CDR1 and CDR2: WSHSY, SAAADI. CDR3 protein: CASRITGDAEAFF. Here the CDR3 DNA reads TGCGCCAGCAGAATCACAGGGGACGCTGAAGCTTTCTTT.

This clonotype appeared a few times. This sequence joins TRBV5-1 and TRBJ2-1; TRBD1 agrees at 7 bases. Germline trimming cut 5 bases from V and 1 base from J; bases unmatched to any gene: 6. The CDR3 runs to 15 residues. From germline, CDR1 is SGHRS and CDR2 YFSETQ. The CDR3 region is CASRLEDRSYNEQFF. The CDR3 DNA follows: TGCGCCAGCAGGCTGGAGGACAGGTCCTACAATGAGCAGTTCTTC.

This sequence joins TRBV12-3 or TRBV12-4 and TRBJ1-2, with TRBD1 matching over 7 bases. CDR3 length: 17 amino acids. Trimming removed 6 bases from V and 4 bases from J; junction bases left unmatched: 17. The CDR3 loop reads CASRRQGRVEALYGYTF. The CDR3 coding sequence is TGTGCCAGCAGACGACAGGGACGAGTTGAAGCCCTCTATGGCTACACCTTC.

The chain links TRBV29-1 to TRBJ2-5; 9 nucleotides line up with TRBD2. The DNA end favors TRBJ2-1, so the J call may be wrong. The CDR3 consists of 14 residues. From germline, CDR1 is SQVTM and CDR2 ANQGSEA. This CDR3 is CSVEEAGGPNEQFF. In DNA form, the CDR3 reads TGCAGCGTTGAAGAGGCGGGAGGGCCGAATGAGCAGTTCTTC.

The J gene is TRBJ1-1, the V gene TRBV20-1; D remains ambiguous. V shed 0 bases and J shed 0 bases, with 11 bases lying between them. Germline lookup yields CDR1 DFQATT and CDR2 SNEGSKA (reference sequence). This CDR3 has 15 residues. In nucleotides, the CDR3 is TGCAGTGCTAGAGATAGTTGGGTCGTGAACACTGAAGCTTTCTTT. Translating gives CSARDSWVVNTEAFF.

This clonotype was seen repeatedly, ten times or more. V gene TRBV4-3 combines with J gene TRBJ2-1; D unresolved. CDR3 length: 13 amino acids. Looked up from germline, CDR1 is LGHNA and CDR2 is YSLEER. V was shortened by 1 base and J by 2 bases, with 3 bases between the two germline ends. CDR3: CASSQGAYNEQFF. The CDR3 DNA sequence: TGCGCCAGCAGCCAAGGTGCCTACAATGAGCAGTTCTTC.

This CDR3 reads CASTDRANYEQYF. The CDR3 bases are TGTGCCAGTACGGACAGGGCGAACTACGAGCAGTACTTC. This chain joins TRBV6-5 and TRBJ2-7; 8 nucleotides line up with TRBD1. CDR3 size: 13 residues. Germline V gene lookup returns CDR1 MNHEY and CDR2 SVGAGI. V shed 9 bases, J shed 3 bases, and the junction held 7 bases outside the gene matches.

The chain carries TRBV6-2 or TRBV6-3 and TRBJ1-4, with 8 bases identical to TRBD1. The CDR3 is made up of 13 amino acids. J gave up 15 bases and V 5 bases, and 11 bases lay outside the gene matches. Germline values: CDR1 MNHEY, CDR2 SVGEGT. The CDR3 DNA follows: TGTGCCAGCAGTCGACAGGGGCGGACCTCGGTGTTTTTT. This sequence encodes CASSRQGRTSVFF.

The chain's CDR3 is CASSASGTGGNEQYF. CDR3 nucleotides: TGTGCCAGCAGTGCCTCCGGGACAGGGGGCAACGAGCAGTACTTC. The chain combines TRBV6-6 with TRBJ2-7, with 12 bases aligning to TRBD1. This CDR3 has 15 amino acids. Trimming cost V 5 bases and J 5 bases; bases outside gene matches: 7. From germline, CDR1 is MNHNY and CDR2 SVGAGI (reference sequence).

This clonotype is a singleton in its sample. The V call is TRBV9, the J call TRBJ1-2; no definite D call. Germline V gene lookup returns CDR1 SGDLS and CDR2 YYNGEE. The CDR3 has 16 amino acids. With 0 bases removed from V and 2 bases from J, the gap between germline ends came to 14 bases. Written as DNA, the CDR3 is TGTGCCAGCAGCGTAGGGGTCGGAGGACTGAACTATGGCTACACCTTC. The encoded protein is CASSVGVGGLNYGYTF.

This clonotype showed up just a few times. Written as DNA, the CDR3 is TGCAGCGTTGATAAAGGGGGTGCATGGGAGACCCAGTACTTC. It codes for CSVDKGGAWETQYF. The genes are TRBV29-1 and TRBJ2-5, with D maybe TRBD1 (6 bases). Trimming took 3 bases from V and 5 from J, leaving 16 bases between them. Germline values: CDR1 SQVTM, CDR2 ANQGSEA. The CDR3 extends over 14 amino acids.